The 19 T cell receptor beta chains listed next were all sequenced from one sample in a study of OX40 agonist ivuxolimab in advanced cancers. TCRdb's copy holds only in-frame clones and misses some; the assay was immunoSEQ multiplex PCR. This sample yields under 30,000 clones, of which approximately 90% are seen a single time; about a quarter belongs to the top ten. Sequencing was performed on CD4+ or CD8+ T cells sorted from blood, taken in a trial of the OX40 agonist ivuxolimab. Receptor source: an adult with an advanced solid tumor such as melanoma, head and neck, liver or kidney cancer.

The gene calls are TRBV29-1 and TRBJ2-1; perhaps TRBD1 as D (9 bases). The CDR3 is made up of 16 amino acids. V lost 8 bases and J lost 4, with 24 bases in between. Germline V lookup: CDR1 SQVTM, CDR2 ANQGSEA. The CDR3 sequence is CSSGQGISGNYNEQFF. The CDR3 nucleotides are TGCAGCTCGGGACAGGGTATTAGCGGGAATTACAATGAGCAGTTCTTC.

The chain links TRBV6-1 to TRBJ2-3; maybe TRBD1 (5 bases). CDR1 is MNHNS, CDR2 SASEGT, per germline. The CDR3 has 15 residues. The ends were cut back, 2 bases at V and 2 bases at J, with 11 bases in the middle. As DNA, the CDR3 is TGTGCCAGCAGTGAACCAGGGATTCACACAGATACGCAGTATTTT. Residues: CASSEPGIHTDTQYF.

V usage is TRBV9 and J usage is TRBJ2-3; 7 bases agree with TRBD2. Germline CDR1 is SGDLS and CDR2 is YYNGEE. V trimming: 3 bases; J trimming: 0 bases; junction bases outside the gene matches: 4. The CDR3 spans 15 residues. CDR3 amino acids: CASSEGLVSTDTQYF. CDR3 DNA sequence: TGTGCCAGCAGCGAAGGACTAGTCAGCACAGATACGCAGTATTTT.

CDR3 nucleotides: TGTGCCAGTAGTATACAGTACTTAGGCACTGAAGCTTTCTTT. It is translated as CASSIQYLGTEAFF. This chain joins TRBV19 and TRBJ1-1; D remains unclear. CDR3 length: 14 residues. From germline, CDR1 is LNHDA and CDR2 SQIVND (reference sequence). V dropped 2 bases and J dropped 4 bases, with 11 bases sitting between them.

The rearrangement joins TRBV6-1 to TRBJ2-2; the match to TRBD1 covers 12 bases. Unmatched junction bases numbered 6, after V lost 9 bases and J lost 7 bases. Germline V gene sequence: CDR1 MNHNS, CDR2 SASEGT. The CDR3 loop spans 14 amino acids. CDR3 DNA sequence: TGTGCCAGTCCGGGACAGGGGGCAAACGGGGAGCTGTTTTTT. It specifies CASPGQGANGELFF.

V is TRBV11-3 and J is TRBJ1-1, with 7 bases fitting TRBD1. The trim removed 4 bases at V and 4 bases at J, leaving 15 bases unmatched. The CDR3 consists of 17 residues. Germline loops: CDR1 SGHNT, CDR2 YENEEA. The CDR3 DNA reads as TGTGCCAGCAGCTCGACAGGGCCCCATCAACTTTTCACTGAAGCTTTCTTT. Amino acids: CASSSTGPHQLFTEAFF.

Concerning this clone: The sample holds other DNA sequences that translate to the same CDR3. The V gene is TRBV19, the J gene TRBJ2-6, with D unresolved. Germline values: CDR1 LNHDA, CDR2 SQIVND (reference sequence). V was pared by 0 bases and J by 1 base, with 28 bases between. The CDR3 runs to 23 residues. The CDR3 here is CASSIESEVFLAPGESGANVLTF. The CDR3 nucleotides are TGTGCCAGTAGTATAGAAAGTGAGGTTTTTTTGGCACCTGGAGAATCTGGGGCCAACGTCCTGACTTTC.

The CDR3 nucleotides are TGTGCCAGCAGCTACTTCGGGGGCAGCCGGGCCGCAGATACGCAGTATTTT. It is translated as CASSYFGGSRAADTQYF. The chain joins TRBV11-2 to TRBJ2-3; TRBD1 or TRBD2 may be the D gene (6 bases each). The germline V and J ends were trimmed by 4 bases and 4 bases, with 21 bases remaining between them. The CDR3 runs to 17 residues. The germline gives CDR1 SGHAT, CDR2 FQNNGV.

The rearrangement uses TRBV27 and TRBJ2-1; D is perhaps TRBD2 (5 bases). The CDR3 covers 12 residues. Germline V lookup: CDR1 MNHEY, CDR2 SMNVEV (reference sequence). Trimming shortened V by 5 bases and J by 8 bases, and 10 bases separated the two germline ends. The CDR3 DNA reads TGTGCCAGCAGTCTAGGACTCGATGAGCAGTTCTTC. This gives the protein CASSLGLDEQFF.

The V gene is TRBV5-8, the J gene TRBJ1-1, with a weak D call TRBD1 (5 bases). CDR3 size: 16 residues. V was trimmed by 4 bases and J by 2 bases, leaving 18 bases between them. Germline V gene sequence: CDR1 SGHTS, CDR2 YDEGEE. The CDR3 sequence is CASSIPTVSSNTEAFF. CDR3 sequence (DNA): TGTGCCAGCAGCATCCCGACAGTTTCGAGTAACACTGAAGCTTTCTTT.

V is TRBV6-5 and J is TRBJ1-5, with D perhaps matching TRBD1 (5 bases). Germline CDR1 and CDR2: MNHEY and SVGAGI. This CDR3 contains 14 residues. Trimming left V 5 bases short and J 6 bases short, with 14 bases between. The chain's CDR3 is CASSIRGLSQPQHF. DNA of the CDR3: TGTGCCAGCAGTATAAGGGGTTTGAGTCAGCCCCAGCATTTT.

The chain joins TRBV15 to TRBJ2-5; TRBD2 aligns across 12 bases. Trimming took 1 base from V and 1 from J; bases not matched to a gene: 10. The CDR3 runs to 19 residues. Per germline, CDR1 LNHNV and CDR2 YYDKDF (reference sequence). The CDR3 loop is CATSRGGPSGRERQETQYF. The CDR3 DNA sequence: TGTGCCACCAGCAGAGGTGGTCCTAGCGGGAGGGAACGCCAAGAGACCCAGTACTTC. The whole variable domain, filled in from reference TRBV15 and TRBJ2-5, reads DAMVIQNPRYQVTQFGKPVTLSCSQTLNHNVMYWYQQKSSQAPKLLFHYYDKDFNNEADTPDNFQSRRPNTSFCFLDIRSPGLGDTAMYLCATSRGGPSGRERQETQYFGPGTRLLVL.

By sample share, this clone is large (0.1 to 1%). This chain uses TRBV19 with TRBJ1-5; D gene uncertain. CDR1 and CDR2 from the germline V gene are LNHDA and SQIVND (reference sequence). The CDR3 loop spans 15 amino acids. The V end was cut by 7 bases, the J end by 2 bases, with 15 bases between. DNA of the CDR3: TGTGCCAGTAATTTTGAGGGTCGGGGCAATCAGCCCCAGCATTTT. It codes for CASNFEGRGNQPQHF.

V gene TRBV25-1 combines with J gene TRBJ1-1; D unresolved. Trimming removed 2 bases at V and 8 bases at J, with 18 bases between. CDR1 and CDR2 from the germline V gene are MGHDK and SYGVNS. This CDR3 contains 15 residues. The CDR3 nucleotides are TGTGCCAGCAGTGAAGATCGGGCAGGCCCGTTCGAAGCTTTCTTT. Translation gives CASSEDRAGPFEAFF.

This clone was detected a few times. Within the sample, other DNA sequences also encode this same CDR3. The chain uses TRBV14 and TRBJ2-1; 9 bases are a match to TRBD2. Germline lookup yields CDR1 SGHDN and CDR2 FVKESK. With 1 base clipped from V and 0 bases from J, the junction kept 1 base outside the gene matches. The CDR3 runs 16 residues. For the CDR3, the DNA is TGTGCCAGCAGCCAAGTTAGCGGGAGCTCCTACAATGAGCAGTTCTTC. Residues: CASSQVSGSSYNEQFF. Complete variable domain (other parts from reference TRBV14 and TRBJ2-1): EAGVTQFPSHSVIEKGQTVTLRCDPISGHDNLYWYRRVMGKEIKFLLHFVKESKQDESGMPNNRFLAERTGGTYSTLKVQPAELEDSGVYFCASSQVSGSSYNEQFFGPGTRLTVL.

This sequence joins TRBV9 and TRBJ2-3, with D hard to call. V lost 4 bases and J lost 1, with 7 bases in between. In germline, CDR1 is SGDLS, CDR2 YYNGEE. The CDR3 is 13 residues long. CDR3 coding DNA: TGTGCCAGCAGCACCCATGGCACAGATACGCAGTATTTT. It encodes CASSTHGTDTQYF.

CDR3 residues: CASRAGQSDSYEQYF. CDR3 bases: TGTGCCAGCAGGGCGGGACAGAGTGACTCCTACGAGCAGTACTTC. This sequence joins TRBV2 and TRBJ2-7, with TRBD1 as a possible D gene (7 bases). The germline gives CDR1 SNHLY, CDR2 FYNNEI. V was shortened by 6 bases and J by 0 bases, with 15 bases between the two germline ends. The CDR3 runs to 15 residues.

CDR3 in amino acids: CASSLVGRREQYF. CDR3 in DNA: TGTGCCAGCAGTTTAGTAGGGCGCCGCGAGCAGTACTTC. This sequence joins TRBV27 and TRBJ2-7, with D unclear. The germline V gene has CDR1 MNHEY and CDR2 SMNVEV (reference sequence). The CDR3 consists of 13 residues. Trimming removed 2 bases from V and 6 bases from J, with 11 bases in between.

This rearrangement joins TRBV18 to TRBJ2-5, with 10 bases aligning to TRBD1. After removal of 3 bases from V and 4 bases from J, the junction contained 2 bases not matched to a gene. The germline V gene encodes CDR1 KGHSH and CDR2 LQKENI. The CDR3 spans 14 residues. The CDR3, as DNA: TGTGCCAGCTCACCCGGGACAGGGGTAGAGACCCAGTACTTC. Translating gives CASSPGTGVETQYF.